Each of the 6 T cell receptor beta chains below was sequenced from the same sample in a study of blood T cell repertoires in COVID-19. Measured with immunoSEQ multiplex PCR; TCRdb has only the in-frame clones, and not every one. Of about 340,000 clones in the sample, around 86% were seen once. Sample: PBMCs or T cells enriched from blood (not recorded which). These receptors were collected from a woman aged 40 to 49 with acute COVID-19.

This clone showed up just once. CDR3 DNA sequence: TGTGCCACCAGTGACGGAAGACAGGGAGTGAATCAGCCCCAGCATTTT. Protein sequence: CATSDGRQGVNQPQHF. The chain recombines TRBV24-1 with TRBJ1-5; 7 nucleotides match TRBD1. The V and J ends lost 4 bases and 4 bases, in that order; junction bases with no gene match: 9. Germline CDR1 reads KGHDR; CDR2 reads SFDVKD. The CDR3 loop spans 16 amino acids.

About this clone: The same CDR3 also results from other DNA sequences found in this sample. The chain recombines TRBV18 with TRBJ1-1; D unresolved. V was pared by 0 bases and J by 0 bases, with 8 bases between. The length of the CDR3 is 15 residues. The germline V gene encodes CDR1 KGHSH and CDR2 LQKENI. The chain's CDR3 is CASSPPAGMNTEAFF. In DNA form, the CDR3 reads TGTGCCAGCTCACCACCTGCGGGGATGAACACTGAAGCTTTCTTT.

This chain joins TRBV5-1 and TRBJ1-4; 7 bases are a match to TRBD1. CDR1 SGHRS and CDR2 YFSETQ come from the germline V gene. CDR3 length equals 15 residues. J lost 5 bases, V lost 6 bases, and 10 bases had no gene match. CDR3 nucleotide sequence: TGCGCCAGCACCCCATCAGGGACAGAAAATGAAAAACTGTTTTTT. Its protein product is CASTPSGTENEKLFF.

V and J are TRBV9 and TRBJ1-2, with D possibly matching TRBD1 (6 bases). CDR3 length: 13 residues. Germline-derived CDR1 and CDR2 are SGDLS and YYNGEE. Deletions cut 4 bases from V and 2 bases from J, with 9 bases between. CDR3 nucleotides: TGTGCCAGCAGCCCTCAGGGGAACTATGGCTACACCTTC. Translation: CASSPQGNYGYTF.

This clone was observed a few times. Other DNA sequences in the sample encode the same CDR3. The chain employs TRBV12-3 or TRBV12-4 and TRBJ2-5; D ambiguous. This CDR3 has 12 residues. V dropped 3 bases and J dropped 5 bases, with 7 bases sitting between them. DNA for the CDR3: TGTGCCAGCAGTTTTTCCAGGGAGACCCAGTACTTC. Translated, it gives CASSFSRETQYF.

This chain connects TRBV4-3 to TRBJ2-5; TRBD2 matches at 12 bases. V was pared by 1 base and J by 5 bases, with 2 bases of the junction left unmatched. Looked up from germline, CDR1 is LGHNA and CDR2 is YSLEER. This CDR3 spans 15 amino acids. The DNA for the CDR3 is TGCGCCAGCAGCCAAGGGGGGACTAGCGGGGAGACCCAGTACTTC. Residues: CASSQGGTSGETQYF.